The rows below give T cell receptor beta chains drawn from one sample of a study of cytotoxic CD8 clonotypes in ibrutinib-treated CLL. This table comes from immunoSEQ multiplex PCR, and its TCRdb copy is limited to in-frame clones, with some not included. Of 35,000 to 55,000 clones listed, about 70% are singletons. The sample was PBMCs, taken after 12 months of ibrutinib treatment. The receptors were gathered from a human donor with chronic lymphocytic leukemia. Each CDR3 is given with its conserved first and last residue. Each record gives: CDR3 DNA, CDR3 protein, clone size, J gene, V gene, D gene. D genes are given only for firm matches. Only part of the rows carry a size: once, few, many, or a class if the clone is expanded.

cdr3_nt: TGTGCCAGCAGCGTCCGACTAGCGGAAAGCACAGATACGCAGTATTTT
cdr3_aa: CASSVRLAESTDTQYF
clone_size: .
j_call: TRBJ2-3
v_call: TRBV9
d_call: TRBD2

cdr3_nt: TGTGCCAGCGGGTCTCTGGGCGAGCAGTACTTC
cdr3_aa: CASGSLGEQYF
clone_size: medium-sized
j_call: TRBJ2-7
v_call: TRBV6-1
d_call: .

cdr3_nt: TGTGCCAGCAGTCCAGGGACAGGGAGGGTAACTGAAGCTTTCTTT
cdr3_aa: CASSPGTGRVTEAFF
clone_size: .
j_call: TRBJ1-1
v_call: TRBV25-1
d_call: TRBD1

cdr3_nt: TGTGCCTGGAGTGCCCCTCCCAGGGGGCGGTCCTATAATTCACCCCTCCACTTT
cdr3_aa: CAWSAPPRGRSYNSPLHF
clone_size: .
j_call: TRBJ1-6
v_call: TRBV30
d_call: TRBD1

cdr3_nt: TGTGCCAGCAGCACTGGACAGGGCGACAACTATGGCTACACCTTC
cdr3_aa: CASSTGQGDNYGYTF
clone_size: .
j_call: TRBJ1-2
v_call: TRBV7-9
d_call: TRBD1

cdr3_nt: TGTGCCAGCAGCCCAGATGGGCCCCAAGAGACCCAGTACTTC
cdr3_aa: CASSPDGPQETQYF
clone_size: medium-sized
j_call: TRBJ2-5
v_call: TRBV9
d_call: .

cdr3_nt: TGTGCCAGCTCACCAACAGGAAGGACAGGCTCCTACGAGCAGTACTTC
cdr3_aa: CASSPTGRTGSYEQYF
clone_size: .
j_call: TRBJ2-7
v_call: TRBV18
d_call: TRBD1

cdr3_nt: TGTGCCAGCAGCTCGCACGGGGTCGGTCTTGAGACCCAGTACTTC
cdr3_aa: CASSSHGVGLETQYF
clone_size: .
j_call: TRBJ2-5
v_call: TRBV5-6
d_call: .

cdr3_nt: TGTGCCAGCAGCCCACAGGAAGAGACTGAAGCTTTCTTT
cdr3_aa: CASSPQEETEAFF
clone_size: .
j_call: TRBJ1-1
v_call: TRBV7-2
d_call: .

cdr3_nt: TGTGCCAGCTCACCAATGACAGGGATTGGAGGCAATGAGCAGTTCTTC
cdr3_aa: CASSPMTGIGGNEQFF
clone_size: .
j_call: TRBJ2-1
v_call: TRBV18
d_call: TRBD1

cdr3_nt: TGTGCCACCTCTGGGGGAAACACCATATATTTT
cdr3_aa: CATSGGNTIYF
clone_size: few
j_call: TRBJ1-3
v_call: TRBV14
d_call: .

cdr3_nt: TGTGCCAGTAGTATACCCGGTTATGGCTACACCTTC
cdr3_aa: CASSIPGYGYTF
clone_size: .
j_call: TRBJ1-2
v_call: TRBV19
d_call: .

cdr3_nt: TGTGCCAGCAGCAGCAACAGGGCACCTGGAAACACCATATATTTT
cdr3_aa: CASSSNRAPGNTIYF
clone_size: .
j_call: TRBJ1-3
v_call: TRBV7-6
d_call: .

cdr3_nt: TGTGCCACCTTCGAGGGATCGGGTTCTGACTATGGCTACACCTTC
cdr3_aa: CATFEGSGSDYGYTF
clone_size: .
j_call: TRBJ1-2
v_call: TRBV28
d_call: .

cdr3_nt: TGTGCCAGCAGCAATTGTAGTGCCACCGGGGAGCTGTTTTTT
cdr3_aa: CASSNCSATGELFF
clone_size: .
j_call: TRBJ2-2
v_call: TRBV21-1
d_call: .

cdr3_nt: TGTGCCAGCAGCCAACCCTGGGCGGAGTCCTCCTACGAGCAGTACTTC
cdr3_aa: CASSQPWAESSYEQYF
clone_size: .
j_call: TRBJ2-7
v_call: TRBV7-8
d_call: .

cdr3_nt: TGTGCCAGTAGTAGGGGCCCGGGGAATTCACCCCTCCACTTT
cdr3_aa: CASSRGPGNSPLHF
clone_size: .
j_call: TRBJ1-6
v_call: TRBV19
d_call: .

cdr3_nt: TGTGCCAGCAGCGTACAGGGGGTACGTACCCACGAGCAGTACTTC
cdr3_aa: CASSVQGVRTHEQYF
clone_size: .
j_call: TRBJ2-7
v_call: TRBV5-6
d_call: TRBD1

cdr3_nt: TGCAGCGTTGAAATCGCGGGGGGCGGATATGAGCAGTTCTTC
cdr3_aa: CSVEIAGGGYEQFF
clone_size: .
j_call: TRBJ2-1
v_call: TRBV29-1
d_call: TRBD2

cdr3_nt: TGTGCCAGCAGCCAGTTGACGGGTAACACCGGGGAGCTGTTTTTT
cdr3_aa: CASSQLTGNTGELFF
clone_size: .
j_call: TRBJ2-2
v_call: TRBV7-3
d_call: .

cdr3_nt: TGTGCCAGCACCGAGACAACTGAAGCTTTCTTT
cdr3_aa: CASTETTEAFF
clone_size: .
j_call: TRBJ1-1
v_call: TRBV6-5
d_call: .

cdr3_nt: TGTGCCAGCAGGGGGATCTTGGGAAACACCATATATTTT
cdr3_aa: CASRGILGNTIYF
clone_size: .
j_call: TRBJ1-3
v_call: TRBV27
d_call: .

cdr3_nt: TGTGCCAGCAGCCTCGACAGGGAGAGGGACTTC
cdr3_aa: CASSLDRERDF
clone_size: .
j_call: TRBJ2-5
v_call: TRBV2
d_call: TRBD1

cdr3_nt: TGTGCCTGGAGTCATGACAGCTCTGGGGCCAACGTCCTGACTTTC
cdr3_aa: CAWSHDSSGANVLTF
clone_size: .
j_call: TRBJ2-6
v_call: TRBV30
d_call: .

cdr3_nt: TGTGCCAGCAGTGTGGCGAGGACTGAAGCTTTCTTT
cdr3_aa: CASSVARTEAFF
clone_size: .
j_call: TRBJ1-1
v_call: TRBV2
d_call: .

cdr3_nt: TGTGCAAGTCGCTTAGAAGAAATCTACTCTAGCACAGATACGCAGTATTTT
cdr3_aa: CASRLEEIYSSTDTQYF
clone_size: .
j_call: TRBJ2-3
v_call: TRBV12-2
d_call: .

cdr3_nt: TGTGCCAGCAGCTTAAGGGAGGCCATTGGCTACACCTTC
cdr3_aa: CASSLREAIGYTF
clone_size: .
j_call: TRBJ1-2
v_call: TRBV7-2
d_call: .

cdr3_nt: TGTGCCAGCAGCTCACACACAGAAGTAGGAAACACCATATATTTT
cdr3_aa: CASSSHTEVGNTIYF
clone_size: once
j_call: TRBJ1-3
v_call: TRBV9
d_call: .

cdr3_nt: TGCGCCAGCAGCCCAGCTGGGGGTTACAATGAGCAGTTCTTC
cdr3_aa: CASSPAGGYNEQFF
clone_size: .
j_call: TRBJ2-1
v_call: TRBV5-1
d_call: .

cdr3_nt: TGTGCCAGCAGCTTAAGAGAACCCGGAAACTATGGCTACACCTTC
cdr3_aa: CASSLREPGNYGYTF
clone_size: .
j_call: TRBJ1-2
v_call: TRBV7-9
d_call: .

cdr3_nt: TGTGCCAGCAGCTTAGTAACTACGGGGACAGACTCCTACAATGAGCAGTTCTTC
cdr3_aa: CASSLVTTGTDSYNEQFF
clone_size: .
j_call: TRBJ2-1
v_call: TRBV7-9
d_call: TRBD1

cdr3_nt: TGTGCCAGCAGCTTATTCGGACCCCCCCCAGATACGCAGTATTTT
cdr3_aa: CASSLFGPPPDTQYF
clone_size: once
j_call: TRBJ2-3
v_call: TRBV7-2
d_call: .

cdr3_nt: TGTGCCAGCACCTCATACCCCCATGAAAAACTGTTTTTT
cdr3_aa: CASTSYPHEKLFF
clone_size: .
j_call: TRBJ1-4
v_call: TRBV6-5
d_call: .

cdr3_nt: TGTGCCAGCAGCTTCATGATTGGGGAGAACACTGAAGCTTTCTTT
cdr3_aa: CASSFMIGENTEAFF
clone_size: .
j_call: TRBJ1-1
v_call: TRBV9
d_call: .

cdr3_nt: TGCGCCAGCAGCCACCGAACTAGCGGGGGGGCCCCCGAGCAGTACTTC
cdr3_aa: CASSHRTSGGAPEQYF
clone_size: .
j_call: TRBJ2-7
v_call: TRBV4-1
d_call: TRBD2

cdr3_nt: TGTGCCAGCAGCATACAGGGATTCTACGAGCAGTACTTC
cdr3_aa: CASSIQGFYEQYF
clone_size: few
j_call: TRBJ2-7
v_call: TRBV21-1
d_call: .

cdr3_nt: TGCGCCACCCAGGACAGGGAACGGAACACTGAAGCTTTCTTT
cdr3_aa: CATQDRERNTEAFF
clone_size: .
j_call: TRBJ1-1
v_call: TRBV4-1
d_call: TRBD1

cdr3_nt: TGTGCCAGCAGTTACGACAGGGGAGGACAGACCCAGTACTTC
cdr3_aa: CASSYDRGGQTQYF
clone_size: .
j_call: TRBJ2-5
v_call: TRBV6-5
d_call: TRBD1

cdr3_nt: TGTGCCAGCAGTTACTCCACAGGAGGCAATCAGCCCCAGCATTTT
cdr3_aa: CASSYSTGGNQPQHF
clone_size: .
j_call: TRBJ1-5
v_call: TRBV6-5
d_call: .

cdr3_nt: TGTGCCAGCAGCGTAGGGACAGTGCCCTCCTACGAGCAGTACTTC
cdr3_aa: CASSVGTVPSYEQYF
clone_size: .
j_call: TRBJ2-7
v_call: TRBV7-2
d_call: TRBD1

cdr3_nt: TGTCCTTCTGGAAACACCATATATTTT
cdr3_aa: CPSGNTIYF
clone_size: few
j_call: TRBJ1-3
v_call: TRBV19
d_call: .

cdr3_nt: TGTGCCAGCAGCTTGTTTAACCAAGAGACCCAGTACTTC
cdr3_aa: CASSLFNQETQYF
clone_size: few
j_call: TRBJ2-5
v_call: TRBV5-4
d_call: .

cdr3_nt: TGTGCCAGCAGCCCTGGGGACAGGACACCCCTCCACTTT
cdr3_aa: CASSPGDRTPLHF
clone_size: .
j_call: TRBJ1-6
v_call: TRBV7-9
d_call: TRBD1

cdr3_nt: TGCAGCGTTGGTCCCGGGACAGGGGGGGGTGAGGCTTTCTTT
cdr3_aa: CSVGPGTGGGEAFF
clone_size: .
j_call: TRBJ1-1
v_call: TRBV29-1
d_call: TRBD1

cdr3_nt: TGTGCCAGCAGTGTCGCAGGGAGTAATCAGCCCCAGCATTTT
cdr3_aa: CASSVAGSNQPQHF
clone_size: few
j_call: TRBJ1-5
v_call: TRBV27
d_call: .

cdr3_nt: TGTGCCAGTAGTATTGGGGGGGGTGATGAGCAGTTCTTC
cdr3_aa: CASSIGGGDEQFF
clone_size: .
j_call: TRBJ2-1
v_call: TRBV19
d_call: TRBD2

cdr3_nt: TGTGCCAGCAGACCCGACCCCCCAGGTGGCTACACCTTC
cdr3_aa: CASRPDPPGGYTF
clone_size: .
j_call: TRBJ1-2
v_call: TRBV6-6
d_call: .

cdr3_nt: TGTGCCTGGAACCGGGAGGGGGCGGTGCAGTACTTC
cdr3_aa: CAWNREGAVQYF
clone_size: .
j_call: TRBJ2-7
v_call: TRBV30
d_call: .

cdr3_nt: TGTGCCAGCAGTTACTCGGGGGAAGTAGGCTATGGCTACACCTTC
cdr3_aa: CASSYSGEVGYGYTF
clone_size: few
j_call: TRBJ1-2
v_call: TRBV6-5
d_call: .

cdr3_nt: TGTGCCAGCAGCTTAGGGACAGTCAGTCAGCCCCAGCATTTT
cdr3_aa: CASSLGTVSQPQHF
clone_size: few
j_call: TRBJ1-5
v_call: TRBV7-8
d_call: .

cdr3_nt: TGTGCCAGCAGCCAAGAGGGCAGCTTAGGTGACCGGGATGAAAAACTGTTTTTT
cdr3_aa: CASSQEGSLGDRDEKLFF
clone_size: .
j_call: TRBJ1-4
v_call: TRBV4-2
d_call: .

cdr3_nt: TGTGCCAGCACCGGGACAGCGAACACCGGGGAGCTGTTTTTT
cdr3_aa: CASTGTANTGELFF
clone_size: few
j_call: TRBJ2-2
v_call: TRBV19
d_call: TRBD1

cdr3_nt: TGCGCCAGCAGCTTAGGAGGGCTGGAGACCCAGTACTTC
cdr3_aa: CASSLGGLETQYF
clone_size: .
j_call: TRBJ2-5
v_call: TRBV5-1
d_call: .

cdr3_nt: TGTGCCAGCACCCTCGTGGTAAGCTACAATGAGCAGTTCTTC
cdr3_aa: CASTLVVSYNEQFF
clone_size: .
j_call: TRBJ2-1
v_call: TRBV7-2
d_call: .

cdr3_nt: TGTGCCAGCAGTTTAAACAGGATGAACACTGAAGCTTTCTTT
cdr3_aa: CASSLNRMNTEAFF
clone_size: .
j_call: TRBJ1-1
v_call: TRBV6-6
d_call: .

cdr3_nt: TGTGCCAGCAGTGAAGGCCAGGGTGAAGCTTTCTTT
cdr3_aa: CASSEGQGEAFF
clone_size: .
j_call: TRBJ1-1
v_call: TRBV6-1
d_call: .

cdr3_nt: TGTGCCAGTAGCCCCAGGACAGGGGTCCCCGCATTATATGGCTACACCTTC
cdr3_aa: CASSPRTGVPALYGYTF
clone_size: .
j_call: TRBJ1-2
v_call: TRBV19
d_call: TRBD1